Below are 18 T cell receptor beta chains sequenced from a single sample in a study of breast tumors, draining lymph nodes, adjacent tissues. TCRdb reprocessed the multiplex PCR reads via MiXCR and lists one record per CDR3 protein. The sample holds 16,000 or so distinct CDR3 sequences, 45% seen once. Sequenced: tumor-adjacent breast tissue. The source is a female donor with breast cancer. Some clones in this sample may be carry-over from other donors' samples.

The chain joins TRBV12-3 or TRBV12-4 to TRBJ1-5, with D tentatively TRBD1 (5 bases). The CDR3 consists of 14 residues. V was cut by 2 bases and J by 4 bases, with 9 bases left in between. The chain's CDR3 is CASSLRSGNQPQHF. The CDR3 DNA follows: TGTGCCAGCAGTTTACGATCAGGGAATCAGCCCCAGCATTTT.

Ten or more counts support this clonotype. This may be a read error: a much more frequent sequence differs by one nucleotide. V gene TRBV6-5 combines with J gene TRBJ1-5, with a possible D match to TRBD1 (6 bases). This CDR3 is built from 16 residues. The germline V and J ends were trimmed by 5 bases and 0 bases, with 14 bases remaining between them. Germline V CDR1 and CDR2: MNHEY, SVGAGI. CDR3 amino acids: CASSQSGHASNQPQHF. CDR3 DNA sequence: TGTGCCAGCAGTCAATCGGGACACGCTAGCAATCAGCCCCAGCATTTT.

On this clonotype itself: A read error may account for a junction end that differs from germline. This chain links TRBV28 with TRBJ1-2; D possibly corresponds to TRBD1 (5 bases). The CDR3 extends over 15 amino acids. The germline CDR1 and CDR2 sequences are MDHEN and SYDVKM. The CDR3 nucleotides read TGTGCCAGCGGTTTCCCGGGAGCCGGGGGCTATGGCTACACCTTC. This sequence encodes CASGFPGAGGYGYTF.

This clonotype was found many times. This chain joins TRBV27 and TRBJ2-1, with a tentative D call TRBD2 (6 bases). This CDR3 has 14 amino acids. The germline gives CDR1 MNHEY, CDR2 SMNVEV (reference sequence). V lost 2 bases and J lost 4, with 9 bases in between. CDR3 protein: CASSLSGRYNEQFF. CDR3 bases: TGTGCCAGCAGTTTAAGCGGGCGGTACAATGAGCAGTTCTTC.

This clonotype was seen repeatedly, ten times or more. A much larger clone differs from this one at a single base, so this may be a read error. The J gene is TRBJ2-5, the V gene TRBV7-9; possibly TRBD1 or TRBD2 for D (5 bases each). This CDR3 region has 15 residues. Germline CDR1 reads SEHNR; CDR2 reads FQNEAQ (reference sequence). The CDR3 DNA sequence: TGTGCCAGCAGCCCTAGTGGGACGACTCAAGAGACCCAGCACTTC. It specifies CASSPSGTTQETQHF.

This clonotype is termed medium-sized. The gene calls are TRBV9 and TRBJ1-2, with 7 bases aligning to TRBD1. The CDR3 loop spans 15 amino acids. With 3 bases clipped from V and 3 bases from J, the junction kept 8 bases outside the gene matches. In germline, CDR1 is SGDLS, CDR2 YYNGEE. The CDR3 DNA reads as TGTGCCAGCAGCGCTCGACAGGGTCGGGACTATGGCTACACCTTC. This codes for CASSARQGRDYGYTF.

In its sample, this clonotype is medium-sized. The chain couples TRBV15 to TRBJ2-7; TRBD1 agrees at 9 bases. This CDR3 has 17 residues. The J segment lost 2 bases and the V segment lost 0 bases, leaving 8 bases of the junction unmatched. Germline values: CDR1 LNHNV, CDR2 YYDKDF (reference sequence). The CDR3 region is CATSREETGGIAYEQYF. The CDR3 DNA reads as TGTGCCACCAGCAGAGAAGAGACAGGGGGGATCGCCTACGAGCAGTACTTC.

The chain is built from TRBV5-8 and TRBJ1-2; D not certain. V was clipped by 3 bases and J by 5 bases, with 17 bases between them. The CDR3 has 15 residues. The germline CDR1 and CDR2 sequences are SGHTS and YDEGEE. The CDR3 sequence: CASSSAWCRVYGYTF. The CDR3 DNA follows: TGTGCCAGCAGCTCAGCCTGGTGCAGAGTTTATGGCTACACCTTC.

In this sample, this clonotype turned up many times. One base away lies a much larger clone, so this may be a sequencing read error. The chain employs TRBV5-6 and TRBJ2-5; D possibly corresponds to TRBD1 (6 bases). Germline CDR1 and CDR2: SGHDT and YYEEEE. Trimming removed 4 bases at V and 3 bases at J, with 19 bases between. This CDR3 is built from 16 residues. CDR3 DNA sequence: TGTGCCAGCAGCCCCCACTTCGCTCCAGGGGAAGAGACCCAGTACTTC. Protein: CASSPHFAPGEETQYF.

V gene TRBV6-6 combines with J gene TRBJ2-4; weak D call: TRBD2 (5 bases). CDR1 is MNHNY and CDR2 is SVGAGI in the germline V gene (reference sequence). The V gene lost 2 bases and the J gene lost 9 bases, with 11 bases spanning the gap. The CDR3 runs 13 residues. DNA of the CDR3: TGTGCCAGCAGTTACGACGGGGTAGGCATTCAGTACTTC. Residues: CASSYDGVGIQYF.

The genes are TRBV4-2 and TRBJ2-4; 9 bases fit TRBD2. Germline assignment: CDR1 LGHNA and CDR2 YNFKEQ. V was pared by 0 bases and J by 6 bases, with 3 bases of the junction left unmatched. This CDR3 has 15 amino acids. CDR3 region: CASSQDTGLANIQYF. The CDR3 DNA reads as TGTGCCAGCAGCCAAGATACGGGACTAGCAAACATTCAGTACTTC.

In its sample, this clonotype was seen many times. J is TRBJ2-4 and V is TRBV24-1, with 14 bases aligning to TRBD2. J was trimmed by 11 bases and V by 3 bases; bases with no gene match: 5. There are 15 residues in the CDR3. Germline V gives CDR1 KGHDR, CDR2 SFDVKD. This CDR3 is CATSDGTSGREVQYF. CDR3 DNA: TGTGCCACCAGTGATGGGACTAGCGGGAGAGAGGTTCAGTACTTC.

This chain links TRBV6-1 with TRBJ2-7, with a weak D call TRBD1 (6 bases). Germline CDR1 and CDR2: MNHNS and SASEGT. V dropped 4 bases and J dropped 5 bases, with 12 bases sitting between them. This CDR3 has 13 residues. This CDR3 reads CASSVTGLHEQYF. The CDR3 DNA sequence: TGTGCCAGCAGTGTTACAGGGCTCCACGAGCAGTACTTC.

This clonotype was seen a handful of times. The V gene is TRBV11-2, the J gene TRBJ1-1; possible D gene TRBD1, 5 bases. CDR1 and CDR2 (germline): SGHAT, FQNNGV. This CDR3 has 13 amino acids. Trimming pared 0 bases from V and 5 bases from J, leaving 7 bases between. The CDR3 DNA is TGTGCCAGCAGCTTAGACAGGGAAACTGAAGCTTTCTTT. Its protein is CASSLDRETEAFF.

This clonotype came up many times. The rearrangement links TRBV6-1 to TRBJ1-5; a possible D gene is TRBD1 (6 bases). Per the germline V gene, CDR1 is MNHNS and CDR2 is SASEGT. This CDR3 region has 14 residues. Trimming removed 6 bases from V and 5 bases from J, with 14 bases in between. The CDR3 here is CASRGGGGYQPQHF. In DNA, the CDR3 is TGTGCCAGCAGGGGGGGGGGCGGCTATCAGCCCCAGCATTTT.

CDR3 nucleotides: TGCGCCAGCAGCCAAGACCTAGCCTATACCACCTACAATGAGCAGTTCTTC. Translating it yields CASSQDLAYTTYNEQFF. The chain carries TRBV4-3 and TRBJ2-1, with D perhaps TRBD2 (5 bases). The germline V gene encodes CDR1 LGHNA and CDR2 YSLEER. Trimming took off 0 bases at V and 2 bases at J, with 14 bases between the two ends. The CDR3 runs to 17 residues.

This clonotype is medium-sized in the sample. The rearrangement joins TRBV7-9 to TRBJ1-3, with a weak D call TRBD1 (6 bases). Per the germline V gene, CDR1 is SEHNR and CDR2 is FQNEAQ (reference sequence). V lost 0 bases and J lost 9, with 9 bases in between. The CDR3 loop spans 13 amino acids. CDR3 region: CASSLAGARTIYF. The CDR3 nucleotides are TGTGCCAGCAGCTTAGCGGGGGCGCGCACCATATATTTT.

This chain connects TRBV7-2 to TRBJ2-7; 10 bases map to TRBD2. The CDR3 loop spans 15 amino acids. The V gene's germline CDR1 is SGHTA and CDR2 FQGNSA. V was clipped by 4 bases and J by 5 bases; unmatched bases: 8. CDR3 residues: CASSSRLAGGNEQYF. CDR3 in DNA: TGTGCCAGCAGCTCACGATTAGCGGGAGGTAACGAGCAGTACTTC.